Below are 8 T cell receptor beta chains sequenced from a single sample in a study of breast tumors, draining lymph nodes, adjacent tissues. One entry per CDR3 protein results from TCRdb running MiXCR on the multiplex PCR reads. The sample has around 66,000 distinct CDR3 sequences; around 43% are singletons. Sample: breast tumor tissue. The receptor set was obtained from a female donor with breast cancer. Some clones in this sample may be carry-over from other donors' samples.

The chain carries TRBV6-5 and TRBJ1-2, with D possibly being TRBD1 (6 bases). There are 11 residues in the CDR3. Trimming stripped 5 bases from V and 8 bases from J, with 9 bases between. Germline V gene lookup returns CDR1 MNHEY and CDR2 SVGAGI. CDR3 protein: CASSRDIGYTF. The CDR3 DNA reads as TGTGCCAGCAGTAGGGACATAGGCTACACCTTC.

The rearrangement uses TRBV20-1 and TRBJ1-1; 9 bases fit TRBD1. This CDR3 is 16 amino acids long. The trim removed 4 bases at V and 3 bases at J, leaving 12 bases unmatched. Germline assignment: CDR1 DFQATT and CDR2 SNEGSKA (reference sequence). CDR3 protein: CSATHLIQGADTEAFF. For the CDR3, the DNA is TGCAGTGCTACGCACCTTATACAGGGGGCAGACACTGAAGCTTTCTTT.

In its sample, this clonotype was seen many times. J is TRBJ2-7 and V is TRBV7-2, with 7 bases aligning to TRBD1. CDR1 and CDR2 (germline): SGHTA, FQGNSA. The length of the CDR3 is 14 residues. The junction had 7 bases not matched to a gene; V was cut back by 5 bases and J by 3 bases. CDR3 nucleotides: TGTGCCAGCAGCGACAGGGTAAGGGGCTACGAGCAGTACTTC. Protein: CASSDRVRGYEQYF.

This clonotype showed up many times. This may come from a read error, since a much larger clone is one base off. The chain combines TRBV20-1 with TRBJ2-1; TRBD2 agrees at 13 bases. The CDR3 has 14 residues. Germline CDR1 and CDR2: DFQATT and SNEGSKA (reference sequence). Germline trimming cut 6 bases from V and 9 bases from J; bases unmatched to any gene: 8. The CDR3 nucleotides are TGCAGTGCAGACGGGACTAGCGGGATTACTGAGCAGTTCTTC. Translating it yields CSADGTSGITEQFF.

In this sample, this clonotype turned up many times. The DNA for the CDR3 is TGTGCCAGCCGCCGAATGGAGGATGGCTACACCTTC. Protein: CASRRMEDGYTF. The chain recombines TRBV5-5 with TRBJ1-2; no firm D call. Between the trimmed V and J ends, which lost 7 bases and 6 bases, there was a span of 13 bases. The CDR3 loop spans 12 amino acids. In germline, CDR1 is SGHKS, CDR2 YYEKEE (reference sequence).

This clonotype was counted ten times or more. V and J are TRBV28 and TRBJ2-7; TRBD1 is a possible D gene (6 bases). CDR3 length: 15 residues. V lost 6 bases, J lost 4 bases, and 19 bases lay in between. Germline loops: CDR1 MDHEN, CDR2 SYDVKM. CDR3 bases: TGTGCCAGCAGGAGAAGAACAGGGCTAAGTTACGAGCAGTACTTC. Amino acids: CASRRRTGLSYEQYF.

This clonotype has a handful of counts. Since a much larger clone is just one base distant, this may be a read error. CDR3: CASSYHEGQPQHF. CDR3 coding DNA: TGTGCCAGCAGTTACCATGAGGGACAGCCCCAGCATTTT. The chain links TRBV6-5 to TRBJ1-5; no reliable D call. The CDR3 consists of 13 residues. Germline loops: CDR1 MNHEY, CDR2 SVGAGI. V dropped 2 bases and J dropped 7 bases, with 9 bases sitting between them.

This clonotype was counted many times. The chain links TRBV11-2 to TRBJ2-1; perhaps TRBD1 as D (6 bases). Germline-derived CDR1 and CDR2 are SGHAT and FQNNGV. With 2 bases removed from V and 7 bases from J, the gap between germline ends came to 9 bases. There are 13 residues in the CDR3. The CDR3 is CASSLYRDNEQFF. CDR3 sequence (DNA): TGTGCCAGCAGCTTATACAGGGATAATGAGCAGTTCTTC.